Sequencing of this T cell receptor (beta chain) was carried out in a study of T cell responses to AZD1222 COVID-19 vaccine. Using immunoSEQ multiplex PCR, the repertoire was profiled, and TCRdb retains in-frame clones only, with some absent. The sample yields around 100,000 clones, approximately 89% seen once. CDR3 length: 16 amino acids. This TCR came from an adult in good health. The gene calls are TRBV21-1 and TRBJ1-6. TRBV21-1 is annotated as a pseudogene. Sequencing used peripheral blood, obtained on day 0 of MenACWY control vaccination. Here the CDR3 reads CASSKGGISYNSPLHF. The CDR3 DNA sequence: TGTGCCAGCAGCAAAGGTGGGATTTCCTATAATTCACCCCTCCACTTT.